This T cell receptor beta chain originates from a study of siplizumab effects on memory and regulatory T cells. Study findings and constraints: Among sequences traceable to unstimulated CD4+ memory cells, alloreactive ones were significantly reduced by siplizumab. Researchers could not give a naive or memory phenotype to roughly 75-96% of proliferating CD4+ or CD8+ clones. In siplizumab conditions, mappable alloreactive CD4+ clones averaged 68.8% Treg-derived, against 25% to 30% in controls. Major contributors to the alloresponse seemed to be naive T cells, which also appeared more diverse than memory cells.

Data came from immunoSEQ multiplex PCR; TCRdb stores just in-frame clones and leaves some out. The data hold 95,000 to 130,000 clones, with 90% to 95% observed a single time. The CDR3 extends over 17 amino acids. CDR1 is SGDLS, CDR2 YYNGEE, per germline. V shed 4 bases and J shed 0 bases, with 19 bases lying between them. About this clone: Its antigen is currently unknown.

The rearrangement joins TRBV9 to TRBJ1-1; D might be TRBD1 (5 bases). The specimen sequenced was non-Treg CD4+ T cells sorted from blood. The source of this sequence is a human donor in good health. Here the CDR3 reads CASSPKGSPLMNTEAFF. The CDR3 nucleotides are TGTGCCAGCAGCCCAAAGGGGAGTCCTCTCATGAACACTGAAGCTTTCTTT.